This T cell receptor (beta chain) appears in the sequencing data of a study of blood T cell repertoires in COVID-19. Looking at the study overall: Spain, Italy and the United States supplied samples that represented acute and convalescent COVID-19. From T cells, B-cell-depleted T cells, or PBMCs came the material, which was cDNA or gDNA.

Per the original data handling: Amplification of reference gene primers provided the estimated nucleated cell counts. Using immunoSEQ multiplex PCR, the repertoire was profiled, and TCRdb retains in-frame clones only, with some absent. V and J calls and clone size are those listed in that table; D and trimming were worked out from the DNA. The repertoire has tens of thousands of clones, about nine tenths of them found once; the top ten carry approximately 14%. The receptor was derived from a human donor with active COVID-19. The donor label of this sample is uncertain. Source material: peripheral blood.

As DNA, the CDR3 is TGTGCCAGCAGCTTGGAACAGAACACAGATACGCAGTATTTT. It codes for CASSLEQNTDTQYF. The rearrangement links TRBV5-6 to TRBJ2-3; D is unresolved. The germline V and J ends were trimmed by 0 bases and 2 bases, with 7 bases remaining between them. The CDR3 runs to 14 residues. The germline V gene has CDR1 SGHDT and CDR2 YYEEEE. Looking up the rest from reference TRBV5-6 and TRBJ2-3 gives the full variable domain: DAGVTQSPTHLIKTRGQQVTLRCSPKSGHDTVSWYQQALGQGPQFIFQYYEEEERQRGNFPDRFSGHQFPNYSSELNVNALLLGDSALYLCASSLEQNTDTQYFGPGTRLTVL.